This T cell receptor beta chain was captured in a study of blood T cell repertoires in COVID-19. About the research overall: From the United States, Italy and Spain came samples of acute and convalescent COVID-19. Nucleic acid was either cDNA or gDNA, and it came from T cells, B-cell-depleted T cells, or PBMCs.

As handled by the study authors: Reference gene primers were amplified, and this amplification served to estimate nucleated cell counts. Profiled with immunoSEQ multiplex PCR; TCRdb holds only in-frame clones, not every one. The DNA gave D and trimming, while V, J and clone size come from that table. The table has a few hundred thousand clones, around 87% seen once. Sequencing input: peripheral blood. The receptor comes from a woman between 45 and 65 years old who had recovered from COVID-19.

The CDR3 sequence is CASSQNRDTTEAFF. CDR3 DNA sequence: TGTGCCAGCAGCCAGAACCGGGACACCACTGAAGCTTTCTTT. The chain employs TRBV3-1 (or the pseudogene TRBV3-2) and TRBJ1-1; D may be TRBD1 (6 bases). This CDR3 is built from 14 residues. Germline V lookup: CDR1 LGHDT, CDR2 YNNKEL (reference sequence). The V end was cut by 3 bases, the J end by 4 bases, with 12 bases between.